This T cell receptor (beta chain) was identified during a study of blood T cell repertoires in COVID-19. V lost 2 bases and J lost 7; bases outside the gene matches: 6. CDR1 and CDR2 (germline): WSHSY, SAAADI. The CDR3 sequence is 15 residues long. In the original analysis: The assay estimated nucleated cells by amplifying reference gene primers. Only in-frame clones appear in the TCRdb table, and some are missing; sequencing was by immunoSEQ multiplex PCR. Clone size and the V and J calls come from that table; the DNA yielded D and trimming. Of roughly 100,000 clones in the sample, almost 85% were seen once.

Specimen: peripheral blood. This chain links TRBV10-2 with TRBJ2-1, with 9 bases that match TRBD1. The sequence derives from a man between 65 and 85 years old with acute or convalescent COVID-19. CDR3: CASSEGQGTWNEQFF. The DNA of the CDR3 is TGCGCCAGCAGTGAGGGACAGGGGACGTGGAATGAGCAGTTCTTC.